One and the same sample provided the 8 T cell receptor beta chains below, sequenced in a study of long-term antiretroviral therapy in people with HIV. The libraries were made with immunoSEQ v3.0 at survey level. Repertoires were generated with immunoSEQ multiplex PCR, while TCRdb's copy carries only in-frame clones and drops some. The profile shows 7,300 or so clones, 65% to 75% of them singletons. Here the sequenced sample was unsorted PBMCs, taken around 0.9 years before starting antiretroviral therapy. Receptors were obtained from a man aged 35-49 years with HIV.

The chain combines TRBV25-1 with TRBJ2-3; the D gene is possibly TRBD1 (5 bases). Germline assignment: CDR1 MGHDK and CDR2 SYGVNS. Trimming pared 2 bases from V and 3 bases from J, leaving 12 bases between. This CDR3 is 15 amino acids long. The DNA of the CDR3 is TGTGCCAGCAGTGAAATACAGGTTTCGACAGATACGCAGTATTTT. This encodes CASSEIQVSTDTQYF.

V usage is TRBV28 and J usage is TRBJ2-7, with 10 positions matching TRBD1. Germline CDR1 reads MDHEN; CDR2 reads SYDVKM. V shed 7 bases, J shed 6 bases, and the junction held 6 bases outside the gene matches. The CDR3 is made up of 13 amino acids. The CDR3, as DNA: TGTGCCAGCAACAGGGACAGGGGTACCGAGCAGTACTTC. Amino acids: CASNRDRGTEQYF.

This clone qualifies as medium-sized (0.01 to 0.1%). This chain links TRBV5-1 with TRBJ1-1, with 7 bases identical to TRBD1. Germline V gene lookup returns CDR1 SGHRS and CDR2 YFSETQ. V was pared by 5 bases and J by 3 bases, with 16 bases of the junction left unmatched. This CDR3 comprises 17 residues. CDR3 DNA: TGCGCCAGCAGGGGAGACAGGGAGGCGGGTTTAGACACTGAAGCTTTCTTT. Protein sequence: CASRGDREAGLDTEAFF. Based on the CDR3 plus reference TRBV5-1 and TRBJ1-1, the full variable domain is KAGVTQTPRYLIKTRGQQVTLSCSPISGHRSVSWYQQTPGQGLQFLFEYFSETQRNKGNFPGRFSGRQFSNSRSEMNVSTLELGDSALYLCASRGDREAGLDTEAFFGQGTRLTVV.

This clone came up a few times. The chain couples TRBV2 to TRBJ1-1, with D tentatively TRBD1 (5 bases). Germline V gene data show CDR1 as SNHLY and CDR2 as FYNNEI. With 10 bases removed from V and 3 bases from J, the gap between germline ends came to 15 bases. The CDR3 extends over 13 amino acids. DNA of the CDR3: TGTGCCACCCAGGGAGACGTTGACACTGAAGCTTTCTTT. Protein product: CATQGDVDTEAFF.

The chain combines TRBV7-9 with TRBJ2-1; 8 positions agree with TRBD2. The V gene end was trimmed by 1 base and the J gene end by 9 bases; junction bases not matched to a gene: 8. The CDR3 totals 15 residues. CDR1 SEHNR and CDR2 FQNEAQ come from the germline V gene (reference sequence). DNA for the CDR3: TGTGCCAGCAGCTTAGGGGAGCGGGGGTGGAGTGAGCAGTTCTTC. The encoded protein is CASSLGERGWSEQFF. Variable domain in full (rest from reference TRBV7-9 and TRBJ2-1): DTGVSQNPRHKITKRGQNVTFRCDPISEHNRLYWYRQTLGQGPEFLTYFQNEAQLEKSRLLSDRFSAERPKGSFSTLEIQRTEQGDSAMYLCASSLGERGWSEQFFGPGTRLTVL.

This clone showed up just once. The V call is TRBV6-6, the J call TRBJ1-4; D possibly corresponds to TRBD1 (6 bases). Trimming took off 7 bases at V and 3 bases at J, with 12 bases between the two ends. CDR3 length equals 14 residues. Germline CDR1 is MNHNY and CDR2 is SVGAGI (reference sequence). The CDR3 DNA sequence: TGTGCCAGCACTAGAGGGGGGTCTAATGAAAAACTGTTTTTT. It translates to CASTRGGSNEKLFF.

The chain combines TRBV18 with TRBJ2-4, with D tentatively TRBD1 (6 bases). The ends were cut back, 3 bases at V and 0 bases at J, with 27 bases in the middle. The length of the CDR3 is 21 residues. Germline V gene sequence: CDR1 KGHSH, CDR2 LQKENI. The CDR3 sequence: CASSPPWSAVRGSLAKNIQYF. The DNA of the CDR3 is TGTGCCAGCTCACCCCCGTGGTCAGCGGTGAGGGGGTCCTTAGCCAAAAACATTCAGTACTTC.

This clone was picked up one time. This chain connects TRBV2 to TRBJ1-3; D is unclear. V lost 8 bases and J 0 bases, leaving 11 bases between the germline ends. CDR1 and CDR2 (germline): SNHLY, FYNNEI. The CDR3 runs 14 residues. The CDR3 bases are TGTGCCAGCGCAGGACTCCGCTCTGGAAACACCATATATTTT. Its translation: CASAGLRSGNTIYF.